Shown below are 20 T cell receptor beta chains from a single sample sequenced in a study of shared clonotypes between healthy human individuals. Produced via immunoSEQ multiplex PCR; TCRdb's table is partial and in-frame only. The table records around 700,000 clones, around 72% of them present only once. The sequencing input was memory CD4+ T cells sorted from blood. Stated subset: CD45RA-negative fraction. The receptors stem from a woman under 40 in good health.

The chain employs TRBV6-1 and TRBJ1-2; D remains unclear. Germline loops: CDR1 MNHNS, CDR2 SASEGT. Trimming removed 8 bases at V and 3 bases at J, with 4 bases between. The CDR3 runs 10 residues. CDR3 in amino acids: CASGDYGYTF. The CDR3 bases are TGTGCCAGCGGGGACTATGGCTACACCTTC.

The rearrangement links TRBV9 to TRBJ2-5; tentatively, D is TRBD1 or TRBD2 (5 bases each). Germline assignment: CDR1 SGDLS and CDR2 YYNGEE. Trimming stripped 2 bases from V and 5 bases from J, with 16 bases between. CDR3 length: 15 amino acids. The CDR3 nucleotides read TGTGCCAGCAGCGTCTCCGGGACGGCAAGTGAGACCCAGTACTTC. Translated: CASSVSGTASETQYF.

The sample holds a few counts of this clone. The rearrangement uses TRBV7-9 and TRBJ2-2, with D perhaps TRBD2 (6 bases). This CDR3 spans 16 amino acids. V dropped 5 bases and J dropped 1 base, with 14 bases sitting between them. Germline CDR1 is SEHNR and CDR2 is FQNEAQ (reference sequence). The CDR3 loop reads CASSLREGGNTGELFF. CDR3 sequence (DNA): TGTGCCAGCAGCCTCCGCGAGGGAGGGAACACCGGGGAGCTGTTTTTT.

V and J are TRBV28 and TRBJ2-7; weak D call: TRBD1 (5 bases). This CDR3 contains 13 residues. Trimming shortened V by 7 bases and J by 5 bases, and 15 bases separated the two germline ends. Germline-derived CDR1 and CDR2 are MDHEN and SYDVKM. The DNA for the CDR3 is TGTGCCAGCAATGGGGCTCCCGACGACGAGCAGTACTTC. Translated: CASNGAPDDEQYF.

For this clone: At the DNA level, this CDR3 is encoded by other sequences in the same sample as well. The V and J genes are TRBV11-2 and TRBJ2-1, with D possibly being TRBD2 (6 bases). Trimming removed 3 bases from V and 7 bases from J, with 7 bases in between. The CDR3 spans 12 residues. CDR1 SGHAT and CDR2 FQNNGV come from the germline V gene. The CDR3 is CASSFRGNEQFF. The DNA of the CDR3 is TGTGCCAGCAGCTTCCGGGGGAATGAGCAGTTCTTC.

The CDR3 DNA reads TGCGCCAGCAGCACAGGCGGGACAGGGGCTGGAAACACCATATATTTT. Translation: CASSTGGTGAGNTIYF. The rearrangement uses TRBV5-1 and TRBJ1-3; 10 positions agree with TRBD1. This CDR3 spans 16 amino acids. Germline V gives CDR1 SGHRS, CDR2 YFSETQ. Trimming cost V 4 bases and J 2 bases; bases outside gene matches: 6. The entire variable domain, with the rest obtained from reference TRBV5-1 and TRBJ1-3, is as follows: KAGVTQTPRYLIKTRGQQVTLSCSPISGHRSVSWYQQTPGQGLQFLFEYFSETQRNKGNFPGRFSGRQFSNSRSEMNVSTLELGDSALYLCASSTGGTGAGNTIYFGEGSWLTVV.

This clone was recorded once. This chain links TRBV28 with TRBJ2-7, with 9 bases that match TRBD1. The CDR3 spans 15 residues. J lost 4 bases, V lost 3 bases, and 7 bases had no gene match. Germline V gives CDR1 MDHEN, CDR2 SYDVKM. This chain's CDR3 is CASSLSGQGVYEQYF. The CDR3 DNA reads TGTGCCAGCAGTTTGTCGGGACAGGGAGTTTACGAGCAGTACTTC.

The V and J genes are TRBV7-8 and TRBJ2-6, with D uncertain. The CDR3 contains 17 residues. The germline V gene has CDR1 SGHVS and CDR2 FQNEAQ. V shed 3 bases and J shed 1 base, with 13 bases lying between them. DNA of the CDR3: TGTGCCAGCAGCTTCAGCCTCTCCATTTCTGGGGCCAACGTCCTGACTTTC. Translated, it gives CASSFSLSISGANVLTF.

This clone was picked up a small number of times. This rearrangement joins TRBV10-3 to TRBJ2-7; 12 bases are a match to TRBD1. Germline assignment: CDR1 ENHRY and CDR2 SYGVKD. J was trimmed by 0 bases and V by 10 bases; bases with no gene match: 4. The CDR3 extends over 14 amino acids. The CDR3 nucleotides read TGTGCCAGCGGGACAGGGGGCAGCTCCTACGAGCAGTACTTC. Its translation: CASGTGGSSYEQYF.

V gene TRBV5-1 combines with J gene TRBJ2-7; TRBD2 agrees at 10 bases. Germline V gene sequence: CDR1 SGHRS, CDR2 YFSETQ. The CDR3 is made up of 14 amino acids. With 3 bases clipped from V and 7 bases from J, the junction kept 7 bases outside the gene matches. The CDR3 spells CASSSSGSGREQYF. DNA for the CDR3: TGCGCCAGCAGCTCTAGCGGGAGCGGGAGGGAGCAGTACTTC.

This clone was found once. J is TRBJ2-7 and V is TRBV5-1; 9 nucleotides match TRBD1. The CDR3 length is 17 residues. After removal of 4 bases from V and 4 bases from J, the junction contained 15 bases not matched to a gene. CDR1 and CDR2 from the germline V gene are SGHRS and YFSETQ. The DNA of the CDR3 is TGCGCCAGCAGCCAAAACCAGACAGGGGGTACCCAGTACGAGCAGTACTTC. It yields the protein CASSQNQTGGTQYEQYF.

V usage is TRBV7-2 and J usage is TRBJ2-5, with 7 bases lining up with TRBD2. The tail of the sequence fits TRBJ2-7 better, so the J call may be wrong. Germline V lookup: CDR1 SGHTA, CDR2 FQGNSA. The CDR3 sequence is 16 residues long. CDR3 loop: CASSLSPAGISYEQYF. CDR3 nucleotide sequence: TGTGCCAGCAGCTTAAGCCCAGCGGGGATCTCCTACGAGCAGTACTTC.

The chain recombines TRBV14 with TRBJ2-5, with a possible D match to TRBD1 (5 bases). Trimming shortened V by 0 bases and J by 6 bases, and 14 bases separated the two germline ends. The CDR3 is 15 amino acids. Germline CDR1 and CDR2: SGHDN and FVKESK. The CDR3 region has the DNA TGTGCCAGCAGCCAAGACATGGGGCGCGAAAAGACCCAGTACTTC. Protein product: CASSQDMGREKTQYF.

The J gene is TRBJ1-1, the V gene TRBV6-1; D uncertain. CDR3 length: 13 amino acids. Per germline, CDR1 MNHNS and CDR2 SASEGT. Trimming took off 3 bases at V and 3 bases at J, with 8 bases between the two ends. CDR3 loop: CASSDIRDTEAFF. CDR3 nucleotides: TGTGCCAGCAGTGATATCCGGGACACTGAAGCTTTCTTT.

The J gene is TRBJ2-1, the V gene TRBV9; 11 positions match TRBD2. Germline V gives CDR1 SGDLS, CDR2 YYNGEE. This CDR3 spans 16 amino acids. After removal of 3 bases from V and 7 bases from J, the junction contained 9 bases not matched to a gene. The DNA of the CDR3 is TGTGCCAGCAGCGAGCAGGGACTAGCGGCTATTAATGAGCAGTTCTTC. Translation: CASSEQGLAAINEQFF.

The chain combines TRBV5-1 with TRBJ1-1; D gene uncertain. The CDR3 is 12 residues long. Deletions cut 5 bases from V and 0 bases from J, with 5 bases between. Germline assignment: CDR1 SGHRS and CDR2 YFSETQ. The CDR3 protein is CASSQVNTEAFF. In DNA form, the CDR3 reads TGCGCCAGCAGTCAAGTGAACACTGAAGCTTTCTTT.

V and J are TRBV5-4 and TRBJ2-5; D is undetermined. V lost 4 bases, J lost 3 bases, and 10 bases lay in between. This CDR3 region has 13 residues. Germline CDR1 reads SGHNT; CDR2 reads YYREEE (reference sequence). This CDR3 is CASSTERKETQYF. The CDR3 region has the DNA TGTGCCAGCAGCACGGAGAGAAAAGAGACCCAGTACTTC.

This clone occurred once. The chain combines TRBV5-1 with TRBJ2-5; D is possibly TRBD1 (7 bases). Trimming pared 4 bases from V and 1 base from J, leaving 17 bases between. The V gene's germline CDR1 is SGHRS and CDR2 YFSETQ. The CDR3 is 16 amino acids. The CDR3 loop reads CASSRGGRQGQETQYF. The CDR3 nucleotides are TGCGCCAGCAGCCGTGGGGGGAGACAGGGCCAAGAGACCCAGTACTTC.

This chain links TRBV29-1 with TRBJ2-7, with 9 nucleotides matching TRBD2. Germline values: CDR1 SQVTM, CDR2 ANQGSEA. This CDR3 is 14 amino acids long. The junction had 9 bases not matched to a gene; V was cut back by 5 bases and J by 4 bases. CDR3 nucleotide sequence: TGCAGCGTTCGACGACTAGCGGAAAGTTACGAGCAGTACTTC. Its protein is CSVRRLAESYEQYF.

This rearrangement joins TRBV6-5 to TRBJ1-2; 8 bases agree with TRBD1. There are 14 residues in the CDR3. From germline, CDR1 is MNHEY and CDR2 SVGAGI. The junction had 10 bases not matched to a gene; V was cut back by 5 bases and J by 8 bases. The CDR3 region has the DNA TGTGCCAGCAGTAAGGACAGGGCAAGTGAAGGCTACACCTTC. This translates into CASSKDRASEGYTF.